This T cell receptor beta chain was observed in a study of blood T cell repertoires in COVID-19. At the level of the study: The United States, Italy and Spain were the sources of the acute and convalescent COVID-19 samples. In each case, the material was cDNA or gDNA derived from T cells, B-cell-depleted T cells, or PBMCs.

Authors' data handling: Quantification of nucleated cells was approximated via reference gene primer amplification. Assay: immunoSEQ multiplex PCR; the TCRdb copy retains only in-frame clones and omits some. The V and J calls and clone size come from that table; D and trimming were worked out from the DNA. The table records 200,000 or so clones, 86% of them present only once. Participant age was roughly 18 to 90 years, and participants resided in roughly 24 US areas. CDR1 is SGHVS and CDR2 is FQNEAQ in the germline V gene. With 11 bases removed from V and 1 base from J, the gap between germline ends came to 17 bases. The CDR3 is made up of 15 amino acids.

V usage is TRBV7-8 and J usage is TRBJ2-2; D might be TRBD2 (6 bases). This clonotype was sampled from a woman aged 40 to 49 with acute COVID-19. Input material: PBMCs or T cells enriched from blood (not recorded which). The CDR3 nucleotides are TGTGCCGTCCATAGGTCCGGGGGGAACACCGGGGAGCTGTTTTTT. Protein: CAVHRSGGNTGELFF.